This T cell receptor (beta chain) was recorded in a study of tumor-infiltrating lymphocytes in primary liver carcinoma listed by TCRdb under 2017. Context from the whole study: Of the five patients, three men and two women aged 30 to 69 years, four had hepatocellular carcinoma and one had combined HCC and intrahepatic cholangiocarcinoma. The five patients had tumors of stage T1-T3 N0M0, with maximum diameters ranging from 4.2 to 10 cm. Each sample produced roughly 3.5 to 7.13 million productive TCRbeta reads, and read depth showed no significant difference between tissue types. For each liver tumor, the study sampled five regions along with adjacent normal tissue and blood, and applied TCRbeta repertoire sequencing, expression microarrays and whole-exome sequencing. A total of roughly 35 specimens from 5 patients, comprising roughly 25 tumor regions, 5 adjacent noncancerous liver tissues and 5 peripheral blood samples, were covered by TCRbeta repertoire sequencing. Technical replicate repertoires showed high reproducibility, with mean shared-clone rates near 0.89 and correlation coefficients above 0.95.

As regards this clonotype: The clone's antigen remains unknown. A much larger clone sits a single nucleotide away, making a read error possible.

CDR1 SNHLY and CDR2 FYNNEI are derived from the germline V gene. Inclusive of the bounding cysteine and phenylalanine, the CDR3 is 14 residues long. Kept here is only the CDR3 DNA, which spans 42 bases and is read in frame from base 1. TCRbeta-specific cDNA was reverse-transcribed from about 0.45 ug total RNA using a constant-region primer and ProtoScript II reverse transcriptase. Three nested multiplex PCR rounds, following a slightly modified ARM-PCR procedure, were used to build the TCRbeta libraries. The first two PCR rounds used multiplex TRBV1-TRBV30 forward primers with a Cbeta reverse primer, each for 10 to 11 cycles. Sample barcodes and Illumina adapters were added in a final 25-cycle PCR using Deep VentR polymerase. Before sequencing, amplicons of 200-500 bp were gel-purified using a QIAquick gel extraction kit. An Illumina HiSeq 2500 was used to sequence the TCRbeta amplicons with 250-bp paired-end reads. Regarding the original processing steps: To recover full CDR3 sequences, reads were quality-trimmed using Trimmomatic v0.33 and paired reads were then merged using FLASH v1.2.11. V, D and J germline segments were assigned to the rearranged TCRbeta sequences by MiGEC v1.2.1b. Clonotype statistics and Shannon-Wiener diversity indices were computed with VDJtools v1.0.0. Except for diversity analysis, only the 250 most abundant clonotypes of each sample were used in subsequent analyses to reduce sampling bias. TCRdb reran the public reads through fastp at Q25 and MiXCR, keeping productive beta chains. Rows are combined by CDR3 protein, so each entry shows the most common genes and DNA. TCRdb, not the authors, supplied the V and J calls. Present in this sample are tens of thousands of distinct CDR3 sequences, more than 60% of which were seen just once. The ten largest clones represent approximately 40% of the sample.

The study at large found these results: With just a handful of patients in the study, the authors point out that the findings should be validated in a larger study. Comparison of CD4+ and CD8+ T cell repertoires was precluded by the use of bulk unsorted samples. Only the TCR beta chain was sequenced, which likely underestimates true repertoire diversity because unpaired alpha chains were not captured. The top 250 clones made up a significantly larger repertoire fraction in tumors than in blood (p = 0.039). Consistent with antigen-driven expansion, pairs of tumor regions showed higher repertoire overlap (mean roughly 36%) than either tumor-adjacent pairs (approximately 17%) or tumor-blood pairs (roughly 14%).

Total RNA and DNA were co-extracted without cell sorting from approximately 20-30 mg of bulk tissue using the AllPrep DNA/RNA mini kit. Between November 2015 and early 2016, a few patients in China with histopathologically diagnosed primary liver carcinoma had their tumors surgically resected. Chronic HBV infection was present in the patients, and the patients were treatment-naive at sampling. Pieces of fresh tumor and adjacent tissue were cut in half, with one half kept in RNAlater at -80 degrees C and the other half sent for histology. Sequenced material: tumor-adjacent normal liver tissue. The chain is encoded by TRBV2 joined to TRBJ2-7, and TRBD1 aligns with 8 junction nucleotides. This clonotype was sampled from a man between 35 and 55 years old with primary liver carcinoma and hepatitis B virus infection. For the CDR3, the sequence is CASNTPGQVYEQCF. The DNA sequence is as follows: TGTGCCAGCAATACTCCGGGACAGGTCTACGAGCAGTGCTTC.